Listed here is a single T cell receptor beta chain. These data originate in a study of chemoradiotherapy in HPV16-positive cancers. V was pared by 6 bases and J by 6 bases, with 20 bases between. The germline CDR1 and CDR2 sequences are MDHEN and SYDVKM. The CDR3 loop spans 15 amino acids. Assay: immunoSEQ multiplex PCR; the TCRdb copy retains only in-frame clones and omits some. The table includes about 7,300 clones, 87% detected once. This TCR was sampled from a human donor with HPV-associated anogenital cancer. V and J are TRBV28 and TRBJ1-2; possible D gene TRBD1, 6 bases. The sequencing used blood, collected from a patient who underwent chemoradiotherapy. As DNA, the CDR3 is TGTGCCAGCAGCCTTAGGGGGAAGAGCCGCCATGGCTACACCTTC. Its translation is CASSLRGKSRHGYTF.